These 25 T cell receptor beta chains were all obtained from the same sample, sequenced in a study of blood T cell repertoires in COVID-19. Data came from immunoSEQ multiplex PCR; TCRdb stores just in-frame clones and leaves some out. The data contain roughly 230,000 clones, 85% of them singletons. The sample consisted of PBMCs or T cells enriched from blood (not recorded which). These receptors came from a woman between 50 and 59 years old who had been exposed to COVID-19.

The chain carries TRBV5-4 and TRBJ2-1, with 7 bases matching TRBD1. The germline gives CDR1 SGHNT, CDR2 YYREEE (reference sequence). The CDR3 sequence is 14 residues long. With 0 bases clipped from V and 7 bases from J, the junction kept 4 bases outside the gene matches. CDR3 protein: CASSLGDRANEQFF. The DNA of the CDR3 is TGTGCCAGCAGCTTGGGTGACAGGGCTAATGAGCAGTTCTTC.

The rearrangement joins TRBV28 to TRBJ1-1; D unclear. Germline lookup yields CDR1 MDHEN and CDR2 SYDVKM. This CDR3 has 13 amino acids. V was trimmed by 6 bases and J by 2 bases, leaving 10 bases between them. The CDR3 here is CASRPDTNTEAFF. The DNA of the CDR3 is TGTGCCAGCAGACCCGACACCAACACTGAAGCTTTCTTT.

The CDR3 nucleotides read TGTGCCAGCAGCTCCCTGGGTGGGGCTGGATCACCCCTCCACTTT. It encodes CASSSLGGAGSPLHF. This chain connects TRBV7-6 to TRBJ1-6; D might be TRBD1 (5 bases). V lost 4 bases and J 10 bases, leaving 17 bases between the germline ends. The CDR3 loop spans 15 amino acids. Germline V gives CDR1 SGHVS, CDR2 FNYEAQ.

V is TRBV2 and J is TRBJ1-1; D unresolved. The germline gives CDR1 SNHLY, CDR2 FYNNEI. The CDR3 is 15 residues long. The V and J ends lost 6 bases and 1 base respectively, with 15 bases between them. Here the CDR3 DNA reads TGTGCCAGCAGGAGGAGGGAGACGCAGAACACTGAAGCTTTCTTT. It translates to CASRRRETQNTEAFF.

The chain joins TRBV28 to TRBJ2-3, with 9 bases aligning to TRBD1. The CDR3 runs to 17 residues. Germline V gene sequence: CDR1 MDHEN, CDR2 SYDVKM. J was trimmed by 0 bases and V by 4 bases; bases with no gene match: 8. CDR3 sequence reads: CASSSGQGFGSTDTQYF. The DNA of the CDR3 is TGTGCCAGCAGTTCGGGACAGGGATTCGGAAGCACAGATACGCAGTATTTT.

The V call is TRBV19, the J call TRBJ2-3; 10 nucleotides match TRBD2. V lost 5 bases to trimming and J lost 8 bases; unmatched junction nucleotides: 13. From germline, CDR1 is LNHDA and CDR2 SQIVND (reference sequence). The CDR3 consists of 16 residues. The CDR3 is CASSPSSGGGWVTQYF. CDR3 nucleotide sequence: TGTGCCAGTAGTCCCTCCAGCGGGGGGGGTTGGGTTACGCAGTATTTT.

This clone has a count of ten or more. The V call is TRBV19, the J call TRBJ1-2, with a tentative D call TRBD1 (5 bases). This CDR3 is built from 15 residues. Germline-derived CDR1 and CDR2 are LNHDA and SQIVND (reference sequence). Deletions cut 4 bases from V and 1 base from J, with 13 bases between. The CDR3 loop reads CASSTLTDLNYGYTF. In DNA, the CDR3 is TGTGCCAGTAGTACCTTGACAGACCTTAACTATGGCTACACCTTC.

The chain recombines TRBV5-4 with TRBJ2-7, with 8 bases fitting TRBD2. The CDR3 is 12 amino acids. The germline V gene encodes CDR1 SGHNT and CDR2 YYREEE (reference sequence). The J segment lost 5 bases and the V segment lost 4 bases, leaving 2 bases of the junction unmatched. The CDR3 spells CASSRGGDEQYF. In DNA, the CDR3 is TGTGCCAGCAGCCGGGGGGGGGACGAGCAGTACTTC.

This chain links TRBV9 with TRBJ1-2; TRBD1 aligns across 9 bases. The germline CDR1 and CDR2 sequences are SGDLS and YYNGEE. J was trimmed by 8 bases and V by 2 bases; bases with no gene match: 10. This CDR3 has 15 amino acids. In nucleotides, the CDR3 is TGTGCCAGCAGCGTGGGACAGGGATCCCCTATAGGCTACACCTTC. This codes for CASSVGQGSPIGYTF.

The chain carries TRBV7-9 and TRBJ1-6; D not certain. Germline V gives CDR1 SEHNR, CDR2 FQNEAQ (reference sequence). This CDR3 contains 13 residues. V was cut by 5 bases and J by 8 bases, with 10 bases left in between. The DNA for the CDR3 is TGTGCCAGCAGCCCCACCCGAGATTCACCCCTCCACTTT. This codes for CASSPTRDSPLHF.

V usage is TRBV2 and J usage is TRBJ1-1; weak D call: TRBD1 (5 bases). The V end was cut by 6 bases, the J end by 4 bases, with 15 bases between. The CDR3 runs to 14 residues. Germline CDR1 is SNHLY and CDR2 is FYNNEI. The chain's CDR3 is CASRSTGGSTEAFF. The CDR3 DNA follows: TGTGCCAGCAGGTCAACAGGCGGGAGCACTGAAGCTTTCTTT.

This clone was counted many times. The chain combines TRBV18 with TRBJ1-2; perhaps TRBD1 as D (5 bases). Per the germline V gene, CDR1 is KGHSH and CDR2 is LQKENI. The V end was cut by 5 bases, the J end by 4 bases, with 20 bases between. This CDR3 region has 16 residues. The CDR3 sequence is CASSSIPGGTGYGYTF. The CDR3 DNA sequence: TGTGCCAGCTCATCAATCCCCGGGGGGACCGGCTATGGCTACACCTTC.

J is TRBJ2-6 and V is TRBV6-4; tentative D call: TRBD2 (5 bases). CDR1 and CDR2 (germline): MRHNA, SNTAGT. The V end lost 9 bases, the J end lost 0 bases, and 9 bases lay between the germline ends. The CDR3 consists of 14 residues. This CDR3 is CASAGDSGANVLTF. The CDR3 DNA reads as TGTGCCAGTGCCGGGGACTCTGGGGCCAACGTCCTGACTTTC.

The genes are TRBV7-3 and TRBJ2-2; a weak D match, TRBD1 (7 bases). The CDR3 has 15 residues. Germline loops: CDR1 SGHTA, CDR2 FQGTGA. Trimming removed 4 bases from V and 7 bases from J, with 16 bases in between. The CDR3 loop is CASSSQPQGGGELFF. The CDR3 bases are TGTGCCAGCAGCTCCCAACCCCAGGGGGGCGGGGAGCTGTTTTTT.

The chain recombines TRBV6-5 with TRBJ2-7; 9 nucleotides line up with TRBD2. With 8 bases clipped from V and 8 bases from J, the junction kept 10 bases outside the gene matches. The CDR3 extends over 13 amino acids. Germline V gene sequence: CDR1 MNHEY, CDR2 SVGAGI. The CDR3 loop is CASSAERGEKQYF. For the CDR3, the DNA is TGTGCCAGCTCGGCCGAGCGGGGGGAAAAGCAGTACTTC.

The chain employs TRBV9 and TRBJ2-2; D gene ambiguous. The CDR3 contains 15 residues. Trimming shortened V by 0 bases and J by 5 bases, and 11 bases separated the two germline ends. Per germline, CDR1 SGDLS and CDR2 YYNGEE. CDR3 in DNA: TGTGCCAGCAGCGTAGCCCCCGCGAGGACCGGGGAGCTGTTTTTT. It yields the protein CASSVAPARTGELFF.

The rearrangement links TRBV10-3 to TRBJ2-1; 8 nucleotides agree with TRBD2. J lost 5 bases, V lost 4 bases, and 7 bases had no gene match. Germline CDR1 reads ENHRY; CDR2 reads SYGVKD. The CDR3 totals 15 residues. In DNA form, the CDR3 reads TGTGCCATCAGTGGGGGGACTAGTTTGAACAATGAGCAGTTCTTC. Protein sequence: CAISGGTSLNNEQFF.

The CDR3 loop is CAISGQGRAEAFF. The CDR3 region has the DNA TGTGCCATCAGTGGGCAGGGGAGGGCTGAAGCTTTCTTT. V and J are TRBV10-3 and TRBJ1-1; tentatively, D is TRBD1 (6 bases). The CDR3 covers 13 residues. Looked up from germline, CDR1 is ENHRY and CDR2 is SYGVKD. V was pared by 4 bases and J by 6 bases, with 12 bases between.

This clone was picked up one time. The V call is TRBV24-1, the J call TRBJ2-5, with D perhaps matching TRBD2 (5 bases). The CDR3 is 15 residues long. V shed 1 base and J shed 3 bases, with 11 bases lying between them. In germline, CDR1 is KGHDR, CDR2 SFDVKD. The CDR3 region has the DNA TGTGCCACCAGTGATTTTAAAAGCGGCAAAGAGACCCAGTACTTC. This sequence encodes CATSDFKSGKETQYF.

The rearrangement uses TRBV29-1 and TRBJ1-1; D might be TRBD1 (5 bases). V dropped 6 bases and J dropped 1 base, with 12 bases sitting between them. The CDR3 loop spans 13 amino acids. The germline V gene encodes CDR1 SQVTM and CDR2 ANQGSEA. CDR3 nucleotide sequence: TGCAGCGTCCAACGCGGGGGGAACACTGAAGCTTTCTTT. It specifies CSVQRGGNTEAFF.

This clone was seen at least ten times. This rearrangement joins TRBV27 to TRBJ2-6, with TRBD1 matching over 8 bases. The CDR3 is 16 amino acids. V dropped 4 bases and J dropped 12; count of bases not matched to a gene: 14. The germline gives CDR1 MNHEY, CDR2 SMNVEV (reference sequence). DNA of the CDR3: TGTGCCAGCAGTTCGTCCGGGACAGGAGTTAACAGCGTCCTGACTTTC. Translation: CASSSSGTGVNSVLTF.

CDR3 sequence reads: CASSLEALRGLSGGYTF. CDR3 DNA: TGTGCCAGCAGCTTAGAGGCCCTCAGGGGGCTCTCGGGTGGCTACACCTTC. The J gene is TRBJ1-2, the V gene TRBV7-2; the match to TRBD1 covers 8 bases. The CDR3 has 17 residues. Germline V gene lookup returns CDR1 SGHTA and CDR2 FQGNSA. After removal of 1 base from V and 7 bases from J, the junction contained 14 bases not matched to a gene.

The V gene is TRBV28, the J gene TRBJ2-7; D is possibly TRBD2 (6 bases). V lost 7 bases and J lost 7, with 17 bases in between. CDR3 length: 13 residues. Germline V gene data show CDR1 as MDHEN and CDR2 as SYDVKM. CDR3 nucleotides: TGTGCCAGCACTCCCGGGAGACTTGGGGAGCAGTACTTC. Translated: CASTPGRLGEQYF.

The J gene is TRBJ2-1, the V gene TRBV5-5, with 14 bases identical to TRBD2. The germline gives CDR1 SGHKS, CDR2 YYEKEE (reference sequence). After removal of 4 bases from V and 10 bases from J, the junction contained 7 bases not matched to a gene. CDR3 length: 15 amino acids. The CDR3 nucleotides read TGTGCCAGCAGCCCTAGACTAGCGGGGGGGAACGAGCAGTTCTTC. Amino acid sequence: CASSPRLAGGNEQFF.

The chain has TRBV5-8 and TRBJ1-1, with a possible D match to TRBD1 (6 bases). The ends were cut back, 0 bases at V and 11 bases at J, with 14 bases in the middle. The germline V gene has CDR1 SGHTS and CDR2 YDEGEE. The CDR3 runs to 13 residues. This chain's CDR3 is CASSLGFGGTAFF. CDR3 DNA sequence: TGTGCCAGCAGCTTGGGGTTTGGGGGCACGGCTTTCTTT.